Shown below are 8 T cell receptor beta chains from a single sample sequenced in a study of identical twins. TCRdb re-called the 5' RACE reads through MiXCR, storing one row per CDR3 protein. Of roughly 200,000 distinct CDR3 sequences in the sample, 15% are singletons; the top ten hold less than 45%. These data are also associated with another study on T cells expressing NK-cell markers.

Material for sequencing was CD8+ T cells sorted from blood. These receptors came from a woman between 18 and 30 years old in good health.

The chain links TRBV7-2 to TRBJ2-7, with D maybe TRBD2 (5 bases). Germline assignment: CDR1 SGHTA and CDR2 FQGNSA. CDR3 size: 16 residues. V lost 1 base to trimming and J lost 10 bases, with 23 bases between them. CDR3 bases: TGTGCCAGCAGCTTAGAATTCGGGGAATATGGCTTTGTTCAGTACTTC. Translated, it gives CASSLEFGEYGFVQYF.

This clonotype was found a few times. This chain's CDR3 is CASRGVRLFF. CDR3 sequence (DNA): TGTGCCAGCAGGGGGGTACGGCTGTTTTTT. The chain carries TRBV2 and TRBJ2-2; the D call may be TRBD1 or TRBD2 (5 bases each). Germline V gives CDR1 SNHLY, CDR2 FYNNEI. The CDR3 consists of 10 residues. The V end was cut by 6 bases, the J end by 13 bases, with 9 bases between.

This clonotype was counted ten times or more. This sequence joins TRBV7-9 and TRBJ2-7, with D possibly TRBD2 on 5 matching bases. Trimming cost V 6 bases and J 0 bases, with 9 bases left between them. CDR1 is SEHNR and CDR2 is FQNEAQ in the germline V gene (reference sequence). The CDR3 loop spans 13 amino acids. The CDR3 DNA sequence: TGTGCCAGCAGTACCGGGAACTCCTACGAGCAGTACTTC. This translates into CASSTGNSYEQYF.

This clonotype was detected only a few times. CDR3: CSAFSGTHNEQFF. The CDR3 nucleotides are TGCAGTGCCTTTAGCGGGACACACAATGAGCAGTTCTTC. The chain has TRBV20-1 and TRBJ2-1; 8 bases align to TRBD2. Germline V gene lookup returns CDR1 DFQATT and CDR2 SNEGSKA (reference sequence). V trimming: 6 bases; J trimming: 5 bases; junction bases outside the gene matches: 6. The CDR3 runs to 13 residues.

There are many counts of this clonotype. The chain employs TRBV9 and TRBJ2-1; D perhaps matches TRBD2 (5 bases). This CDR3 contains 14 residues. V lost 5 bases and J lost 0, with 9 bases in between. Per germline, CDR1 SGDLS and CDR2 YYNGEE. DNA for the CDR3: TGTGCCAGCAGTGAGGGAAGCTCCTACAATGAGCAGTTCTTC. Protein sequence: CASSEGSSYNEQFF. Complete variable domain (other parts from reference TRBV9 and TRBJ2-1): DSGVTQTPKHLITATGQRVTLRCSPRSGDLSVYWYQQSLDQGLQFLIQYYNGEERAKGNILERFSAQQFPDLHSELNLSSLELGDSALYFCASSEGSSYNEQFFGPGTRLTVL.

CDR3 coding DNA: TGCGCCAGCAGCCCAGCGCAGGGACTAGCGGGGTACGAGCAGTACTTC. This codes for CASSPAQGLAGYEQYF. The chain joins TRBV5-1 to TRBJ2-7; 13 bases map to TRBD2. The CDR3 extends over 16 amino acids. V was clipped by 4 bases and J by 4 bases; unmatched bases: 8. Germline V gene sequence: CDR1 SGHRS, CDR2 YFSETQ.

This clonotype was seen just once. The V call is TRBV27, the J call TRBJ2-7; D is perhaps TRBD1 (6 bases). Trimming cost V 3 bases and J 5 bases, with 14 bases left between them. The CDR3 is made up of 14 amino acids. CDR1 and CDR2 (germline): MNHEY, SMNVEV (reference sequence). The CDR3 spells CASSFVRGLDEQYF. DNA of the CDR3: TGTGCCAGCAGTTTCGTCAGGGGTCTGGACGAGCAGTACTTC.

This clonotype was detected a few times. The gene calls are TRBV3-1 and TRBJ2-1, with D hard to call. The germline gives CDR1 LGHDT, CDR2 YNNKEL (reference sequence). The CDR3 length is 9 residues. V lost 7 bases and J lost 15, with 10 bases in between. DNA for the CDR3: TGTGCCAGCACCTTTCGTGCGTTCTTC. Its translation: CASTFRAFF.